This TCR beta chain is from a study of shared clonotypes between healthy human individuals. Study-wide results and limits: Generally, naive subsets (rather than memory subsets) showed larger estimated richness.

The input for sorted-subset replicate PCRs was roughly 180 ng DNA, about 30,000 T cell genomes. TCRdb's table, derived via immunoSEQ multiplex PCR, lists solely in-frame clones and lacks some. This sample has some 500,000 clones; approximately 94% occur once, and the top ten carry around 0.067%. Turning to this clone: What it binds is unknown.

Each of the donors was a healthy adult who was HIV-negative and had not had a recent acute infection or vaccination. The TCR was taken from a woman aged 25 to 45 in good health. The sequencing input was naive CD4+ T cells sorted from blood. The subset is: CD45RA+ positively selected.

Written as DNA, the CDR3 is TGCAGCGTGGCCTCTAGTGCGGATACGCAGTATTTT. It translates to CSVASSADTQYF. The chain couples TRBV29-1 to TRBJ2-3; D remains unclear. Per the germline V gene, CDR1 is SQVTM and CDR2 is ANQGSEA. Trimming took off 6 bases at V and 6 bases at J, with 13 bases between the two ends. This CDR3 comprises 12 residues.